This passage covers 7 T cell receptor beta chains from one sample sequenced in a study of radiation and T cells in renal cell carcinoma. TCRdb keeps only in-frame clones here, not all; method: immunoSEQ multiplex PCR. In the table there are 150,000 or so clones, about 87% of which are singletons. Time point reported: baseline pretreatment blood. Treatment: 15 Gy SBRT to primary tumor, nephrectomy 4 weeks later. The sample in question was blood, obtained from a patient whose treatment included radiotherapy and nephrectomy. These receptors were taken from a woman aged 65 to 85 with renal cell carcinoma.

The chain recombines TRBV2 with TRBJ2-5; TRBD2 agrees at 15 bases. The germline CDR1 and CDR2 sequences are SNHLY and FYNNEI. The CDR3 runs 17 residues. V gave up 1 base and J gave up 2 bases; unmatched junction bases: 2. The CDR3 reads CASSEGTSGGGQETQYF. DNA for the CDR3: TGTGCCAGCAGTGAAGGGACTAGCGGGGGGGGTCAAGAGACCCAGTACTTC.

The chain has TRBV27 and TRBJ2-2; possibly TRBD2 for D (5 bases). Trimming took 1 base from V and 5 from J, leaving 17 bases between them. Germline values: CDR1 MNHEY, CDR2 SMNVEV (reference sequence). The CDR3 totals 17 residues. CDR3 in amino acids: CASSLYGVGLATGELFF. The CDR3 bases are TGTGCCAGCAGTTTATACGGGGTTGGGTTGGCAACCGGGGAGCTGTTTTTT.

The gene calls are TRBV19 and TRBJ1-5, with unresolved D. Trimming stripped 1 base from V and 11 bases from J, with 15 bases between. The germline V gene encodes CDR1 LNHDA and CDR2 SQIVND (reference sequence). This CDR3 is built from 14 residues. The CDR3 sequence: CASSIVSGVSTQHF. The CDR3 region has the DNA TGTGCCAGTAGTATAGTGTCTGGCGTATCGACCCAGCATTTT.

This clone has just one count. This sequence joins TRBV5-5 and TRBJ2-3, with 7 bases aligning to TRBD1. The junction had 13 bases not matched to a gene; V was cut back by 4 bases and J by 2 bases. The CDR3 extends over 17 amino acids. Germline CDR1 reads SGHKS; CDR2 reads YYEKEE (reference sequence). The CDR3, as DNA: TGTGCCAGCAGCCCGGATACGGTACAGGGGCTCACAGATACGCAGTATTTT. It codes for CASSPDTVQGLTDTQYF.

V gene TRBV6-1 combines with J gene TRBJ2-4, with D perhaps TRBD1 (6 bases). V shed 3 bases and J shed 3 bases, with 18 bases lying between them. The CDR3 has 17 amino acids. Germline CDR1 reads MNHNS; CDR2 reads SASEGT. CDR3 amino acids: CASSDTSTGLVKNIQYF. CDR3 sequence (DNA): TGTGCCAGCAGTGACACCTCCACAGGGTTGGTCAAAAACATTCAGTACTTC.

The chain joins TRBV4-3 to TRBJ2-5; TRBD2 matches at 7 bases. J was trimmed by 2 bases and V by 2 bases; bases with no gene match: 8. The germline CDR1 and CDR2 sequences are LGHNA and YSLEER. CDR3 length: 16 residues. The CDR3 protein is CASSQTGTTTQETQYF. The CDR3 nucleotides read TGCGCCAGCAGCCAAACCGGGACTACAACGCAAGAGACCCAGTACTTC.

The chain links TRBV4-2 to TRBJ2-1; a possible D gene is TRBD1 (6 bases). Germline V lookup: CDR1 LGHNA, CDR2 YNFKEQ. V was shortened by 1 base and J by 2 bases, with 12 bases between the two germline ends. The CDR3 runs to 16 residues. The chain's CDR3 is CASSQGVGAPYNEQFF. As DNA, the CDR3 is TGTGCCAGCAGCCAAGGGGTGGGGGCCCCCTACAATGAGCAGTTCTTC.